This is a list of T cell receptor beta chains from one sample in a study of response to subunit inactivated influenza vaccine. In TCRdb, the RT-PCR reads were re-called with MiXCR into one record per CDR3 protein. This table has about 180,000 distinct CDR3 sequences, around 9% appearing once. The sequences come from non-naive T cells sorted from PBMCs, collected on the day of vaccination. These receptors came from a man in his forties or fifties who received an inactivated influenza vaccine. CDR3s include the opening cysteine and the closing phenylalanine or tryptophan. A D gene is named only where the DNA matches it firmly. Rows may omit the clone size; those that give it use once, few, many or a size class.

v_call	clone_size	j_call	d_call	cdr3_aa	cdr3_nt
TRBV4-3	many	TRBJ2-4	TRBD1	CASSQGQGPKNIQYF	TGCGCCAGCAGCCAAGGACAGGGGCCCAAAAACATTCAGTACTTC
TRBV6-1	many	TRBJ1-1	NA	CASTARPMTETEAFF	TGTGCCAGCACCGCGCGGCCCATGACAGAGACTGAAGCTTTCTTT
TRBV6-1	many	TRBJ2-3	TRBD2	CASRRTSGGSDTQYF	TGTGCCAGCAGACGGACTAGCGGGGGGTCAGATACGCAGTATTTT
TRBV20-1	few	TRBJ1-2	NA	CSASGGPGNYGYTF	TGCAGTGCTAGTGGAGGTCCAGGAAACTATGGCTACACCTTC
TRBV14	few	TRBJ2-2	TRBD2	CASRPSGTGGAGELFF	TGTGCCAGCAGACCAAGCGGGACGGGTGGTGCCGGGGAGCTGTTTTTT
TRBV20-1	NA	TRBJ1-1	TRBD1	CSASRQGVNTEAFF	TGCAGTGCTAGTAGACAGGGGGTGAACACTGAAGCTTTCTTT
TRBV4-1	few	TRBJ1-4	NA	CASSLRQSSTNEKLFF	TGCGCCAGCAGCCTCCGACAATCTTCCACTAATGAAAAACTGTTTTTT
TRBV5-1	NA	TRBJ2-7	TRBD1	CASSFTRTGESYEQYF	TGCGCCAGCAGCTTCACCCGGACAGGGGAATCCTACGAGCAGTACTTC
TRBV5-6	few	TRBJ1-4	NA	CASRSRTSEKLFF	TGTGCCAGCAGGTCCCGAACTTCTGAAAAACTGTTTTTT
TRBV20-1	NA	TRBJ1-4	NA	CSPRQLTNEKLFF	TGCAGTCCTAGGCAGCTCACTAATGAAAAACTGTTTTTT
TRBV6-2/TRBV6-3	NA	TRBJ2-3	TRBD1	CASSFDRGLGTQYF	TGTGCCAGCAGTTTCGACAGGGGGCTAGGTACGCAGTATTTT
TRBV4-3	NA	TRBJ2-7	NA	CASSQAGRGHEQYF	TGCGCCAGCAGCCAAGCTGGCAGGGGCCACGAGCAGTACTTC
TRBV5-1	many	TRBJ2-7	NA	CASSLGTTDYEQYF	TGCGCCAGCAGCTTGGGGACAACGGACTACGAGCAGTACTTC
TRBV4-1	few	TRBJ2-3	TRBD2	CASSRGLAGFPDTQYF	TGCGCCAGCAGCCGCGGCTTAGCGGGCTTCCCAGATACGCAGTATTTT
TRBV6-2/TRBV6-3	many	TRBJ2-2	NA	CASSYEVGELFF	TGTGCCAGCAGTTACGAGGTCGGGGAGCTGTTTTTT
TRBV4-2	many	TRBJ2-5	TRBD1	CASSQGQKETQYF	TGTGCCAGCAGCCAGGGACAGAAAGAAACCCAGTACTTC
TRBV20-1	many	TRBJ2-2	NA	CSARDDQGREISGELFF	TGCAGTGCTAGAGACGACCAGGGGCGGGAGATTTCCGGGGAGCTGTTTTTT
TRBV27	NA	TRBJ1-1	TRBD1	CASSPGTGRGGTEAFF	TGTGCCAGCAGTCCCGGGACAGGGAGGGGCGGCACTGAAGCTTTCTTT
TRBV2	many	TRBJ2-4	NA	CASSDRGAVMGIQYF	TGTGCCAGCAGTGATCGCGGGGCAGTAATGGGCATTCAGTACTTC
TRBV20-1	NA	TRBJ2-1	TRBD2	CSARRRGVAYNEQFF	TGCAGTGCTAGGCGGCGGGGGGTGGCCTACAATGAGCAGTTCTTC
TRBV7-8	few	TRBJ1-1	TRBD1	CASSSRDRGSNTEAFF	TGTGCCAGCAGCTCCCGGGACAGGGGAAGTAACACTGAAGCTTTCTTT
TRBV7-2	few	TRBJ2-5	NA	CASSLAGRETQYF	TGTGCCAGCAGCTTAGCGGGAAGAGAGACCCAGTACTTC
TRBV3-1	NA	TRBJ2-7	NA	CASSRRDYEQYF	TGTGCCAGCAGCCGCAGGGACTACGAGCAGTACTTC
TRBV5-1	few	TRBJ2-5	NA	CASSLGYETQYF	TGCGCCAGCAGCTTGGGGTACGAGACCCAGTACTTC
TRBV5-5	many	TRBJ2-3	NA	CASSLVQIGTDTQYF	TGTGCCAGCAGCTTGGTGCAGATTGGCACAGATACGCAGTATTTT
TRBV6-6	few	TRBJ1-3	NA	CASSYDGGNTIYF	TGTGCCAGCAGTTACGACGGTGGAAACACCATATATTTT
TRBV20-1	few	TRBJ2-1	NA	CSASHGSSYNEQFF	TGCAGTGCTAGTCACGGGAGCTCCTACAATGAGCAGTTCTTC
TRBV7-8	many	TRBJ2-3	TRBD2	CASSPGTSQPNTQYF	TGTGCCAGCAGCCCTGGGACTAGCCAGCCGAATACGCAGTATTTT
TRBV12-3/TRBV12-4	many	TRBJ2-1	TRBD1	CASSMGTVVLF	TGTGCCAGCAGTATGGGGACAGTCGTGTTGTTC
TRBV10-3	few	TRBJ2-2	TRBD2	CAIGSGRTTGELFF	TGTGCCATCGGTAGCGGGCGGACCACCGGGGAGCTGTTTTTT
TRBV15	few	TRBJ2-2	NA	CATSRQGRTGELFF	TGTGCCACCAGCAGACAGGGGAGGACCGGGGAGCTGTTTTTT
TRBV4-2	NA	TRBJ2-6	NA	CASSPSRETGANVLTF	TGTGCCAGCAGCCCGTCGCGAGAGACTGGGGCCAACGTCCTGACTTTC
TRBV14	NA	TRBJ2-1	TRBD2	CASSHTSGRPGNEQFF	TGTGCCAGCAGCCACACCAGCGGGAGGCCGGGTAATGAGCAGTTCTTC
TRBV5-6	NA	TRBJ1-4	NA	CASSLALPAGAGWEKLFF	TGTGCCAGCAGCTTGGCCCTCCCGGCAGGGGCCGGATGGGAAAAACTGTTTTTT
TRBV6-2/TRBV6-3	NA	TRBJ2-7	TRBD2	CASTLSSGPYEQYF	TGTGCCAGCACCCTGTCTAGCGGGCCCTACGAGCAGTACTTC
TRBV7-2	many	TRBJ2-5	TRBD2	CASSKGLAGEETQYF	TGTGCCAGCAGCAAGGGACTAGCGGGGGAAGAGACCCAGTACTTC
TRBV6-5	few	TRBJ1-1	NA	CASSYLQATLNTEAFF	TGTGCCAGCAGTTACCTCCAGGCTACCTTGAACACTGAAGCTTTCTTT
TRBV28	many	TRBJ2-7	NA	CASRTAYEQYF	TGTGCCAGCCGGACAGCATACGAGCAGTACTTC
TRBV12-3/TRBV12-4	few	TRBJ1-2	NA	CASSPRDPTLRYGYTF	TGTGCCAGCAGTCCCCGGGACCCAACCTTGAGGTATGGCTACACCTTC
TRBV19	few	TRBJ1-6	NA	CASSIRTADNSPLHF	TGTGCCAGTAGTATAAGGACAGCCGATAATTCACCCCTCCACTTT
TRBV7-2	few	TRBJ2-7	TRBD2	CASGLAANSYEQYF	TGTGCCAGCGGACTAGCGGCCAACTCCTACGAGCAGTACTTC
TRBV2	many	TRBJ2-5	TRBD2	CASRGLATIQQETQYF	TGTGCCAGCAGGGGACTAGCTACTATACAGCAAGAGACCCAGTACTTC
TRBV12-3/TRBV12-4	many	TRBJ2-1	NA	CASSLYGNEQFF	TGTGCCAGCAGCCTCTATGGCAATGAGCAGTTCTTC
TRBV9	NA	TRBJ2-1	NA	CASSVEGGYNEQFF	TGTGCCAGCAGCGTAGAGGGGGGGTACAATGAGCAGTTCTTC
TRBV3-1	many	TRBJ2-1	NA	CASSQRAYNEQFF	TGTGCCAGCAGCCAAAGGGCCTACAATGAGCAGTTCTTC
TRBV3-1	few	TRBJ2-3	TRBD2	CASSQATSGNTDTQYF	TGTGCCAGCAGCCAAGCTACTAGCGGGAACACAGATACGCAGTATTTT
TRBV6-4	NA	TRBJ2-2	NA	CASSAEQGIGELFF	TGTGCCAGCAGTGCCGAACAGGGTATCGGGGAGCTGTTTTTT
TRBV10-3	many	TRBJ1-1	NA	CAIRGADRSTEAFF	TGTGCCATCAGGGGGGCGGACAGATCGACTGAAGCTTTCTTT